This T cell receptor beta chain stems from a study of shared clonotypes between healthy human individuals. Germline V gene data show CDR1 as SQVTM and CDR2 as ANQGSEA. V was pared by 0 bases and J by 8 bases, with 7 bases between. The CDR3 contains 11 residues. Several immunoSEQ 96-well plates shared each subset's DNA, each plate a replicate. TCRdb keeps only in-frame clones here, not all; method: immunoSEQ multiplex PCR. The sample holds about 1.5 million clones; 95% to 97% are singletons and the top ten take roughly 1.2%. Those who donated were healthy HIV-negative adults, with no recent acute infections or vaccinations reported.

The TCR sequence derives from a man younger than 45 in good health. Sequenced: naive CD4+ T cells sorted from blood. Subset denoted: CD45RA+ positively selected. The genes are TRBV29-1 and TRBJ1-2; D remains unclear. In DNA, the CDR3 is TGCAGCGTTGAAGAATATTCCGGCTACACCTTC. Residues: CSVEEYSGYTF.